This TCR beta chain comes out of a study of memory CD4+ T cells and cytomegalovirus serostatus. Sequencing was performed with immunoSEQ multiplex PCR; in TCRdb, only in-frame clones are kept and a portion is missing. The sample lists more than 45,000 clones, over 65% occurring once. The sort gate was single viable CD3+CD4+CD8-CD45RO+ cells for memory CD4+ T cells. Germline CDR1 is LNHDA and CDR2 is SQIVND (reference sequence). Trimming removed 3 bases from V and 5 bases from J; junction bases left unmatched: 5. This CDR3 spans 16 amino acids. Sequenced: memory CD4+ T cells from blood. The chain carries TRBV19 and TRBJ2-3; TRBD2 matches at 13 bases. This TCR came from an adult in good health and CMV-seronegative. For the CDR3, the DNA is TGTGCCAGTAGTATGGGGACTAGCGGGGCAATAGATACGCAGTATTTT. As protein: CASSMGTSGAIDTQYF.